This TCR beta chain was sequenced for a study of blood T cells in healthy people across ages. General study results and limits: Researchers said unsorted PBMCs prevented a conclusive naive versus antigen-experienced comparison.

Germline loops: CDR1 SGHTA, CDR2 FQGNSA. CDR3 length: 15 residues. V lost 0 bases and J lost 8, with 11 bases in between. There are a few counts of this clonotype. The antigen remains undetermined. Researchers isolated at least 6 million PBMCs per sample. Through a sample-barcoded 5' primer and a J-beta primer mix, a second PCR was run for roughly 6 to 11 cycles. TCRdb independently ran MiXCR on the 5' RACE reads; one entry per CDR3 protein. This table holds roughly 700,000 distinct CDR3 sequences, approximately 25% found once. This same sample was also taken into another study, of T cells of mothers and their children. Per that paper: Relative to unrelated pairs, biologically related mother-child dyads exhibited marginally greater, non-significant overlap.

The chain couples TRBV7-2 to TRBJ1-6, with TRBD1 as a possible D gene (5 bases). The sequenced sample was blood. The clonotype was recovered from a boy aged 10-17 years in good health. In DNA, the CDR3 is TGTGCCAGCAGCTTAGCGCCAGAGGGGTATTCACCCCTCCACTTT. It specifies CASSLAPEGYSPLHF.